Sequencing of this T cell receptor beta chain was carried out in a study of cytomegalovirus exposure and HLA in healthy donors. Study-wide results and limits: In a later analysis, HLA-associated TCR beta chains were more clonally expanded than equally common others. Specific recognition of CMV antigens was confirmed in vitro for a few chains (all CMV-associated).

PCR used 60 Vbeta primers and 13 Jbeta primers. Here immunoSEQ multiplex PCR was the method, and the copy in TCRdb shows in-frame clones only, minus some. The sample holds 100,000 to 150,000 clones, 80% seen once. Remarks on this clone: Its cognate antigen is unknown.

In germline, CDR1 is SGHTA, CDR2 FQGNSA. The CDR3 sequence is 14 residues long. V dropped 7 bases and J dropped 1; count of bases not matched to a gene: 7. V is TRBV7-2 and J is TRBJ2-7, with TRBD2 identical over 7 bases. The specimen sequenced was PBMCs. The clonotype was recovered from a woman between 40 and 50 years old in good health and CMV-seronegative. DNA for the CDR3: TGTGCCAGCACCCCGGGAGGCGGATCCTACGAGCAGTACTTC. The encoded protein is CASTPGGGSYEQYF.